This TCR beta chain comes out of a study of CD8 T cells in ankylosing spondylitis. This CDR3 comprises 13 residues. CDR1 DFQATT and CDR2 SNEGSKA come from the germline V gene (reference sequence). Trimming shortened V by 6 bases and J by 4 bases, and 15 bases separated the two germline ends. At least ten counts were recorded for this clonotype. What it binds is unknown. TCRdb independently ran MiXCR on the 5' RACE reads; one entry per CDR3 protein. The data hold 150,000 to 200,000 distinct CDR3 sequences, with roughly 13% observed a single time. Whole-study findings and limits: Matched ankylosing spondylitis synovial fluid reportedly showed significant enrichment of disease-linked clones.

This TCR came from a female donor with ankylosing spondylitis or in good health (not recorded which). The sample comprised blood, either unsorted or a sorted T cell fraction (not recorded which). The J gene is TRBJ1-1, the V gene TRBV20-1; D gene ambiguous. CDR3 sequence: CSALKGWGTEAFF. As DNA, the CDR3 is TGCAGTGCCCTTAAGGGTTGGGGCACTGAAGCTTTCTTT.